This TCR beta chain originates from a study of blood T cell repertoires in COVID-19. Whole-study context: The United States, Italy and Spain supplied acute and convalescent COVID-19 samples. From T cells, B-cell-depleted T cells, or PBMCs came the material, which was cDNA or gDNA.

Germline V gives CDR1 LGHDT, CDR2 YNNKEL (reference sequence). The CDR3 is 18 amino acids. V was trimmed by 6 bases and J by 0 bases, leaving 20 bases between them. The data were produced by immunoSEQ multiplex PCR, yet TCRdb's version contains in-frame clones alone and is incomplete. The table records about 70,000 clones, roughly 84% of them present only once. The TCR originated in a woman between 18 and 30 years old with acute or convalescent COVID-19. This chain connects TRBV3-1 (or the pseudogene TRBV3-2) to TRBJ1-4, with D tentatively TRBD1 (6 bases). The sample taken for sequencing was peripheral blood. The CDR3 sequence: CASSYTGFGPATNEKLFF. The CDR3 DNA reads TGTGCCAGCAGTTACACAGGGTTTGGGCCTGCAACTAATGAAAAACTGTTTTTT.